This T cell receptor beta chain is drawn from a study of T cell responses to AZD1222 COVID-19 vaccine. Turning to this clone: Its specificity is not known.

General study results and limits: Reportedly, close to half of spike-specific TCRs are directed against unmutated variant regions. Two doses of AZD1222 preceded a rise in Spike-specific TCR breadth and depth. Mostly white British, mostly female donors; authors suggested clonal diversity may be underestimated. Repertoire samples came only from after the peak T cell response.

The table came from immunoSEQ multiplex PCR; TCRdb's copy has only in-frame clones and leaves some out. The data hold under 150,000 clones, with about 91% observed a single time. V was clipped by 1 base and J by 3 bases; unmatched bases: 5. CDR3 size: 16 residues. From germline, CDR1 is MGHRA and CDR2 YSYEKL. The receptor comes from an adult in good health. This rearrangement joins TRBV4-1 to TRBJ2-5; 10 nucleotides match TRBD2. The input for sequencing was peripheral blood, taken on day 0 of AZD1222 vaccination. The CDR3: CASSQGQAGGKETQYF. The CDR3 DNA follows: TGCGCCAGCAGCCAAGGCCAAGCGGGGGGGAAAGAGACCCAGTACTTC.